A selection of T cell receptor beta chains follows, all from one sample in a study of blood T cell repertoires in COVID-19. TCRdb's copy holds only in-frame clones and misses some; the assay was immunoSEQ multiplex PCR. The table shows approximately 150,000 clones, with around 77% occurring only once. The sequenced sample consisted of peripheral blood. The receptor source for this set is a man in his forties or fifties with active or convalescent COVID-19. CDR3s include the opening cysteine and the closing phenylalanine or tryptophan. The D gene is left open where the match is weak. The size entry is marked missing in some rows and otherwise reads once, few, many or a size class.

j_call d_call v_call clone_size cdr3_aa cdr3_nt
TRBJ2-3 . TRBV7-3 . CASSFRDTQYF TGTGCCAGCAGCTTTAGAGATACGCAGTATTTT
TRBJ2-5 TRBD1 TRBV11-2 . CASSLLAGGYMGTQYF TGTGCCAGCAGCTTATTGGCAGGGGGCTACATGGGGACCCAGTACTTC
TRBJ2-7 . TRBV18 . CASSPLPWAWNEQYF TGTGCCAGCTCCCCGCTCCCTTGGGCGTGGAACGAGCAGTACTTC
TRBJ2-3 . TRBV4-1 . CASSQDRWRENSFRADTQYF TGCGCCAGCAGCCAAGATCGGTGGAGGGAAAACTCCTTTCGGGCCGATACGCAGTATTTT
TRBJ2-7 TRBD2 TRBV3-1/TRBV3-2 few CASSRKLRTSGSHEQYF TGTGCCAGCAGCCGGAAGCTCCGGACTAGCGGGAGCCACGAGCAGTACTTC
TRBJ2-1 . TRBV9 . CASSRDAESYNEQFF TGTGCCAGCTCGCGGGACGCCGAATCATACAATGAGCAGTTCTTC
TRBJ2-7 . TRBV2 . CASTETLIYEQYF TGTGCCAGCACCGAGACTCTTATCTACGAGCAGTACTTC
TRBJ1-2 TRBD1 TRBV9 . CASSARQGMKYGYTF TGTGCCAGCAGCGCCCGACAGGGGATGAAGTATGGCTACACCTTC
TRBJ2-7 . TRBV27 . CASSFLANSYEQYF TGTGCCAGCAGTTTCCTAGCGAACTCCTACGAGCAGTACTTC
TRBJ2-1 . TRBV19 few CAIGGAGTYNEQFF TGTGCCATTGGGGGGGCGGGCACATACAATGAGCAGTTCTTC
TRBJ2-3 . TRBV5-4 . CASSLGEDTQYF TGTGCCAGCAGCCTGGGAGAAGATACGCAGTATTTT
TRBJ1-6 TRBD1 TRBV27 . CASSSRSTGGNSPLHF TGTGCCAGCAGTTCTCGGTCGACAGGGGGCAATTCACCCCTCCACTTT
TRBJ2-7 TRBD2 TRBV10-3 few CAIRTSGRAHEQYF TGTGCCATCCGGACTAGCGGGAGGGCCCACGAGCAGTACTTC
TRBJ2-7 TRBD1 TRBV6-5 . CASSRTGESYEQYF TGTGCCAGCAGCAGGACAGGGGAATCCTACGAGCAGTACTTC
TRBJ2-1 TRBD2 TRBV7-9 once CASSGGASGSSYNEQFF TGTGCCAGCAGCGGGGGGGCTAGCGGGAGCTCCTACAATGAGCAGTTCTTC
TRBJ1-1 . TRBV7-9 . CASSPQGLNTEAFF TGTGCCAGCAGCCCGCAGGGTTTGAACACTGAAGCTTTCTTT
TRBJ2-1 . TRBV27 . CASSYSSYNEQFF TGTGCCAGCAGTTATAGCTCCTACAATGAGCAGTTCTTC
TRBJ1-2 . TRBV28 . CASSLSWGVTIYGYTF TGTGCCAGCAGTTTAAGTTGGGGGGTTACGATTTATGGCTACACCTTC
TRBJ2-3 TRBD2 TRBV7-9 . CASSVGLAGATDTQYF TGTGCCAGCAGCGTAGGACTAGCGGGAGCAACAGATACGCAGTATTTT
TRBJ1-4 . TRBV18 . CASSPPGEKLFF TGTGCCAGCTCACCCCCGGGTGAAAAACTGTTTTTT
TRBJ1-3 . TRBV28 . CASSPPTVRRSGNTIYF TGTGCCAGCAGTCCCCCGACAGTTCGACGCTCTGGAAACACCATATATTTT
TRBJ1-3 . TRBV5-1 few CASSPQVSGDTIYF TGCGCCAGCAGCCCACAGGTCTCTGGGGACACCATATATTTT
TRBJ2-7 . TRBV27 . CASRLRGGGLYEQYF TGTGCCAGCAGACTACGAGGGGGGGGCCTTTACGAGCAGTACTTC
TRBJ2-7 . TRBV18 . CASSPLNDRGYYF TGTGCCAGCTCGCCACTAAACGACCGGGGATACTACTTC
TRBJ1-5 TRBD1 TRBV6-5 . CASSQGAIDNQPQHF TGTGCCAGCAGCCAGGGGGCAATTGACAATCAGCCCCAGCATTTT
TRBJ2-1 . TRBV23-1 . CASSPGQIYNEQFF TGCGCCAGCAGTCCCGGACAGATTTACAATGAGCAGTTCTTC
TRBJ2-2 . TRBV10-3 . CAISGGGANTGELFF TGTGCCATCAGTGGCGGAGGGGCCAACACCGGGGAGCTGTTTTTT
TRBJ1-5 . TRBV2 . CASSDVRLYSNQPQHF TGTGCCAGCAGTGATGTCAGGCTATATAGCAATCAGCCCCAGCATTTT
TRBJ2-5 TRBD2 TRBV3-1/TRBV3-2 . CASSQGRLAGGTWVTQYF TGTGCCAGCAGCCAAGGTAGACTAGCGGGAGGAACATGGGTGACCCAGTACTTC